Below are 27 T cell receptor beta chains sequenced from a single sample in a study of blood T cell repertoires in COVID-19. The table came from immunoSEQ multiplex PCR; TCRdb's copy has only in-frame clones and leaves some out. The sample comprises about 300,000 clones, roughly 89% of which are singletons, and roughly 1.9% rests with the top ten. Material for sequencing was peripheral blood. The receptor set was obtained from a woman in her thirties with COVID-19, enrolled during active disease.

The V gene is TRBV6-5, the J gene TRBJ2-1; 12 positions match TRBD2. The trim removed 8 bases at V and 5 bases at J, leaving 4 bases unmatched. CDR1 and CDR2 from the germline V gene are MNHEY and SVGAGI. The CDR3 is made up of 14 amino acids. The CDR3 coding sequence is TGTGCCAGCGGGACTAGCGGGCGGGACAATGAGCAGTTCTTC. It codes for CASGTSGRDNEQFF.

As for this clone: Germline and junction disagree at one end, which may indicate a read error. CDR3 in amino acids: CASSQGQATVF. For the CDR3, the DNA is TGTGCCAGCAGCCAAGGACAGGCTACTGTCTTC. The chain recombines TRBV3-1 (or the pseudogene TRBV3-2) with TRBJ1-2; possible D gene TRBD1, 6 bases. The CDR3 consists of 11 residues. Germline V gives CDR1 LGHDT, CDR2 YNNKEL (reference sequence).

The J gene is TRBJ1-2, the V gene TRBV5-1; TRBD1 is a possible D gene (6 bases). The V gene lost 5 bases and the J gene lost 0 bases, with 11 bases spanning the gap. Germline values: CDR1 SGHRS, CDR2 YFSETQ. CDR3 length equals 14 residues. CDR3 bases: TGCGCCAGCAGGCCGGGACAAACTAACTATGGCTACACCTTC. Translated, it gives CASRPGQTNYGYTF.

In regard to this clone: One end of the junction fails to match germline, which may point to a read error. This chain joins TRBV19 and TRBJ2-5; D is unclear. This CDR3 is built from 13 residues. Germline V gene sequence: CDR1 LNHDA, CDR2 SQIVND (reference sequence). CDR3 in amino acids: CASSSEPREAQYF. The CDR3 region has the DNA TGTGCCAGTAGTTCCGAGCCAAGAGAGGCCCAGTACTTC.

V and J are TRBV30 and TRBJ2-2; possibly TRBD2 for D (5 bases). Germline CDR1 reads GTSNPN; CDR2 reads SVGIG (reference sequence). This CDR3 has 13 amino acids. The germline V and J ends were trimmed by 8 bases and 3 bases, with 13 bases remaining between them. The DNA for the CDR3 is TGTGCCGGCCCGGGGTACTACACCGGGGAGCTGTTTTTT. Protein: CAGPGYYTGELFF.

J is TRBJ1-3 and V is TRBV5-8, with D maybe TRBD1 (6 bases). The CDR3 totals 16 residues. Germline CDR1 reads SGHTS; CDR2 reads YDEGEE. Trimming removed 4 bases at V and 1 base at J, with 15 bases between. Here the CDR3 DNA reads TGTGCCAGCAGCGACGGACAGAGAACATCTGGAAACACCATATATTTT. Translating gives CASSDGQRTSGNTIYF.

This clone is a singleton in its sample. The chain joins TRBV6-5 to TRBJ1-2, with D perhaps TRBD1 (5 bases). Germline V lookup: CDR1 MNHEY, CDR2 SVGAGI. Deletions cut 6 bases from V and 6 bases from J, with 14 bases between. The CDR3 length is 13 residues. The CDR3 spells CASRIKQENGYTF. The CDR3 DNA reads as TGTGCCAGCAGAATCAAACAGGAGAATGGCTACACCTTC.

V is TRBV3-1 (or the pseudogene TRBV3-2) and J is TRBJ1-5; no definite D call. V gave up 2 bases and J gave up 2 bases, with 7 bases separating them. This CDR3 spans 14 amino acids. Germline V gene lookup returns CDR1 LGHDT and CDR2 YNNKEL (reference sequence). CDR3 residues: CASSQRVGNQPQHF. In DNA, the CDR3 is TGTGCCAGCAGCCAACGAGTGGGCAATCAGCCCCAGCATTTT.

The chain carries TRBV29-1 and TRBJ1-2, with D tentatively TRBD1 (5 bases). CDR1 and CDR2 from the germline V gene are SQVTM and ANQGSEA. V was clipped by 5 bases and J by 5 bases, with 18 bases between them. There are 14 residues in the CDR3. This chain's CDR3 is CSVPGGGPVYGYTF. CDR3 nucleotide sequence: TGCAGCGTTCCTGGGGGGGGACCGGTGTATGGCTACACCTTC.

The chain employs TRBV7-2 and TRBJ2-1; D is ambiguous. With 5 bases removed from V and 2 bases from J, the gap between germline ends came to 10 bases. Germline CDR1 reads SGHTA; CDR2 reads FQGNSA. The CDR3 loop spans 14 amino acids. The CDR3 DNA is TGTGCCAGCAGCCCAACTGACACCTACAATGAGCAGTTCTTC. Translated, it gives CASSPTDTYNEQFF.

V is TRBV6-5 and J is TRBJ1-5; D is uncertain. The CDR3 extends over 13 amino acids. The germline V gene has CDR1 MNHEY and CDR2 SVGAGI. The V end was cut by 4 bases, the J end by 4 bases, with 8 bases between. The CDR3 region has the DNA TGTGCCAGCAGTTGGTCTAGAAATCAGCCCCAGCATTTT. As protein: CASSWSRNQPQHF.

The gene calls are TRBV9 and TRBJ1-2; TRBD1 agrees at 12 bases. V shed 7 bases and J 4 bases; nucleotides not matched to a gene: 8. Germline V CDR1 and CDR2: SGDLS, YYNGEE. The CDR3 runs to 15 residues. The CDR3 nucleotides are TGTGCCAGCTCAACGGGACAGGGGGCGCGCTATGGCTACACCTTC. This sequence encodes CASSTGQGARYGYTF. Variable domain in full (rest from reference TRBV9 and TRBJ1-2): DSGVTQTPKHLITATGQRVTLRCSPRSGDLSVYWYQQSLDQGLQFLIQYYNGEERAKGNILERFSAQQFPDLHSELNLSSLELGDSALYFCASSTGQGARYGYTFGSGTRLTVV.

This clone was counted between two and nine times. The chain is built from TRBV7-2 and TRBJ1-2; weak D call: TRBD1 (5 bases). V was cut by 2 bases and J by 6 bases, with 13 bases left in between. CDR1 is SGHTA, CDR2 FQGNSA, per germline. The CDR3 totals 14 residues. The DNA for the CDR3 is TGTGCCAGCAGCTTATTGTTGCAGGGCGATGGCTACACCTTC. Amino acid sequence: CASSLLLQGDGYTF.

This chain links TRBV7-9 with TRBJ2-3, with TRBD2 matching 10 bases. V lost 1 base to trimming and J lost 0 bases; unmatched junction nucleotides: 7. The CDR3 loop spans 18 amino acids. From germline, CDR1 is SEHNR and CDR2 FQNEAQ (reference sequence). In DNA, the CDR3 is TGTGCCAGCAGCTTAGGAGCTAGCGGGGGAGCTAGCACAGATACGCAGTATTTT. Translation: CASSLGASGGASTDTQYF. The full variable domain, with the rest looked up from reference TRBV7-9 and TRBJ2-3, is DTGVSQNPRHKITKRGQNVTFRCDPISEHNRLYWYRQTLGQGPEFLTYFQNEAQLEKSRLLSDRFSAERPKGSFSTLEIQRTEQGDSAMYLCASSLGASGGASTDTQYFGPGTRLTVL.

The chain employs TRBV5-1 and TRBJ1-1; 9 bases are a match to TRBD1. V lost 0 bases to trimming and J lost 11 bases; unmatched junction nucleotides: 17. This CDR3 is built from 17 residues. Germline CDR1 SGHRS, CDR2 YFSETQ. CDR3 sequence: CASSLDSGTGSFASAFF. As DNA, the CDR3 is TGCGCCAGCAGCTTGGATTCCGGGACAGGGAGCTTTGCCTCCGCTTTCTTT.

J is TRBJ2-2 and V is TRBV7-2; D unresolved. The V gene lost 0 bases and the J gene lost 1 base, with 3 bases spanning the gap. The CDR3 loop spans 14 amino acids. CDR1 and CDR2 from the germline V gene are SGHTA and FQGNSA. The CDR3 DNA is TGTGCCAGCAGCTTAGCCCGGAACACCGGGGAGCTGTTTTTT. Encoded protein: CASSLARNTGELFF.

This clone was picked up a small number of times. J is TRBJ2-5 and V is TRBV7-8; 9 bases map to TRBD1. This CDR3 comprises 15 residues. From germline, CDR1 is SGHVS and CDR2 FQNEAQ. The V segment lost 4 bases and the J segment 3 bases; nucleotides outside the gene matches: 6. CDR3 in amino acids: CASSSPGTGKETQYF. In DNA, the CDR3 is TGTGCCAGCAGCTCGCCGGGGACAGGGAAAGAGACCCAGTACTTC. Combining the CDR3 with reference TRBV7-8 and TRBJ2-5 gives the whole variable domain GAGVSQSPRYKVAKRGQDVALRCDPISGHVSLFWYQQALGQGPEFLTYFQNEAQLDKSGLPSDRFFAERPEGSVSTLKIQRTQQEDSAVYLCASSSPGTGKETQYFGPGTRLLVL.

The genes are TRBV6-5 and TRBJ1-6, with TRBD1 matching over 7 bases. Germline lookup yields CDR1 MNHEY and CDR2 SVGAGI. Trimming removed 1 base from V and 6 bases from J; junction bases left unmatched: 3. The CDR3 sequence is 15 residues long. CDR3 amino acids: CASSYYGTVNSPLHF. DNA of the CDR3: TGTGCCAGCAGTTACTACGGGACAGTTAATTCACCCCTCCACTTT.

The J gene is TRBJ2-4, the V gene TRBV9; the D is unclear. The ends were cut back, 3 bases at V and 7 bases at J, with 11 bases in the middle. Germline V gene sequence: CDR1 SGDLS, CDR2 YYNGEE. The CDR3 runs 13 residues. The CDR3 nucleotides read TGTGCCAGCAGCGCAGGAAATGGTAACATTCAGTACTTC. Translated: CASSAGNGNIQYF.

This chain links TRBV4-3 with TRBJ1-2; TRBD1 agrees at 7 bases. This CDR3 comprises 15 residues. The ends lost 0 bases at V and 8 bases at J; junction bases unmatched: 9. Germline loops: CDR1 LGHNA, CDR2 YSLEER. The CDR3 bases are TGCGCCAGCAGCCAAGATGGAACAGGGGCGCAAGGCTACACCTTC. Its translation is CASSQDGTGAQGYTF.

This chain connects TRBV2 to TRBJ2-3, with TRBD2 matching 7 bases. Germline CDR1 SNHLY, CDR2 FYNNEI. V shed 7 bases, J shed 2 bases, and the junction held 3 bases outside the gene matches. The CDR3 spans 13 residues. The CDR3 DNA sequence: TGTGCCAGCATCCGGGACTACACAGATACGCAGTATTTT. Amino acids: CASIRDYTDTQYF.

The chain couples TRBV5-1 to TRBJ2-1; D unresolved. The CDR3 totals 12 residues. In germline, CDR1 is SGHRS, CDR2 YFSETQ. V shed 4 bases and J shed 7 bases, with 9 bases lying between them. DNA for the CDR3: TGCGCCAGCAGCCCCCACGGGAATGAGCAGTTCTTC. It translates to CASSPHGNEQFF.

Concerning this clone itself: Other DNA sequences of this sample code for an identical CDR3. The chain employs TRBV19 and TRBJ2-5; 11 bases are a match to TRBD2. Germline trimming cut 5 bases from V and 2 bases from J; bases unmatched to any gene: 4. From germline, CDR1 is LNHDA and CDR2 SQIVND (reference sequence). The CDR3 runs to 15 residues. The CDR3 region has the DNA TGTGCCAGTAGTGAGATAGCGGGGGGGCAAGAGACCCAGTACTTC. Translation: CASSEIAGGQETQYF. Looking up the rest from reference TRBV19 and TRBJ2-5 gives the full variable domain: DGGITQSPKYLFRKEGQNVTLSCEQNLNHDAMYWYRQDPGQGLRLIYYSQIVNDFQKGDIAEGYSVSREKKESFPLTVTSAQKNPTAFYLCASSEIAGGQETQYFGPGTRLLVL.

The rearrangement uses TRBV30 and TRBJ1-5; a weak D match, TRBD1 (6 bases). Germline V CDR1 and CDR2: GTSNPN, SVGIG (reference sequence). This CDR3 contains 14 residues. V was cut by 0 bases and J by 6 bases, with 12 bases left in between. The CDR3 is CAWSVAGDVQPQHF. The CDR3 DNA follows: TGTGCCTGGAGTGTAGCAGGGGATGTTCAGCCCCAGCATTTT.

The chain joins TRBV3-1 (or the pseudogene TRBV3-2) to TRBJ1-6; 9 bases agree with TRBD1. The CDR3 totals 20 residues. Losses at the gene ends were 3 bases for V and 4 bases for J; bases not matched to a gene: 16. CDR1 is LGHDT and CDR2 is YNNKEL in the germline V gene (reference sequence). CDR3: CASSQASLRGTGKYNSPLHF. CDR3 nucleotides: TGTGCCAGCAGCCAGGCTTCGCTAAGGGGGACAGGGAAGTATAATTCACCCCTCCACTTT.

CDR3 DNA sequence: TGCGCCAGCAGACAGGGGGCTTACAATGAGCAGTTCTTC. Translation: CASRQGAYNEQFF. V is TRBV5-1 and J is TRBJ2-1, with TRBD1 identical over 9 bases. The CDR3 covers 13 residues. V shed 5 bases and J 4 bases; nucleotides not matched to a gene: 1. The germline V gene encodes CDR1 SGHRS and CDR2 YFSETQ.

The chain recombines TRBV9 with TRBJ2-7, with 10 positions matching TRBD1. Looked up from germline, CDR1 is SGDLS and CDR2 is YYNGEE. Trimming removed 3 bases from V and 2 bases from J; junction bases left unmatched: 2. The CDR3 runs to 14 residues. CDR3 DNA sequence: TGTGCCAGCAGCGGGACAGGGGGTGCCTACGAGCAGTACTTC. Protein: CASSGTGGAYEQYF.